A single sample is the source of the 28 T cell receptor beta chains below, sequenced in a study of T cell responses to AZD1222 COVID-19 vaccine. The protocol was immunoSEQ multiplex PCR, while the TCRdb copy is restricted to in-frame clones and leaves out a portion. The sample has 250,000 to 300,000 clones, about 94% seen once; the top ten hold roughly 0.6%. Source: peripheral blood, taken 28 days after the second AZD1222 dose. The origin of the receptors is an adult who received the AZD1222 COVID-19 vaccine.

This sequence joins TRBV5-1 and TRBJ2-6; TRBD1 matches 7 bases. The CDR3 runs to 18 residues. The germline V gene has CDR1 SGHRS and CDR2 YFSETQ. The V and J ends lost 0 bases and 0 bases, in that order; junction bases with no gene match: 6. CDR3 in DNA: TGCGCCAGCAGCTTGGGACCCGGGACAGCCTCTGGGGCCAACGTCCTGACTTTC. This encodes CASSLGPGTASGANVLTF.

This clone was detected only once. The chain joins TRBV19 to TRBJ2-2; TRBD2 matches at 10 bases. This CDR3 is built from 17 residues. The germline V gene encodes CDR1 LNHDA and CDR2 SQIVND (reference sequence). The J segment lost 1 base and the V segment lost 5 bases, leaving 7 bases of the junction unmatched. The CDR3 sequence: CASSRYGLAENTGELFF. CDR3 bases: TGTGCCAGTAGTCGATACGGACTAGCGGAGAACACCGGGGAGCTGTTTTTT.

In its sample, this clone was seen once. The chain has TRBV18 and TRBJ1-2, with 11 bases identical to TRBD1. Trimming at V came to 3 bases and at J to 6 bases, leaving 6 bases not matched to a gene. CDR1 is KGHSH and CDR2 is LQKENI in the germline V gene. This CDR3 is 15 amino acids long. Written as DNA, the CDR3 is TGTGCCAGCTCACCTAGGACAGGGGGCGGCAATGGCTACACCTTC. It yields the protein CASSPRTGGGNGYTF.

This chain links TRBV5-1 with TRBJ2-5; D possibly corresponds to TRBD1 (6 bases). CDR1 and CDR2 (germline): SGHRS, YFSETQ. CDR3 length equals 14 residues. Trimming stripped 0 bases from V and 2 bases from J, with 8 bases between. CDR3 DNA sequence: TGCGCCAGCAGCTTGGGGGGGACACAAGAGACCCAGTACTTC. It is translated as CASSLGGTQETQYF.

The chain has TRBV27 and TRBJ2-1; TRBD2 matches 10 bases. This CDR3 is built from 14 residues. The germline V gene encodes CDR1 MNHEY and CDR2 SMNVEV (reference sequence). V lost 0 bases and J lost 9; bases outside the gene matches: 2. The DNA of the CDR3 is TGTGCCAGCAGTTTATCTAGCGGGAGGTTTGAGCAGTTCTTC. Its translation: CASSLSSGRFEQFF.

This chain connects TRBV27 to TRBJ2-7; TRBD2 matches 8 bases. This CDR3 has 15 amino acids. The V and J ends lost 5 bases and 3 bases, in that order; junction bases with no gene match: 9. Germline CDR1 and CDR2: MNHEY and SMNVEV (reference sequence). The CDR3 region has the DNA TGTGCCAGCAGTCGAATACGGGGGGGGAGCTACGAGCAGTACTTC. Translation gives CASSRIRGGSYEQYF.

CDR3 sequence reads: CASSGGVGNQPQHF. In DNA form, the CDR3 reads TGTGCCAGCAGCGGGGGGGTCGGCAATCAGCCCCAGCATTTT. V gene TRBV7-9 combines with J gene TRBJ1-5; D is possibly TRBD1 (5 bases). CDR3 size: 14 residues. From germline, CDR1 is SEHNR and CDR2 FQNEAQ (reference sequence). Trimming stripped 5 bases from V and 2 bases from J, with 10 bases between.

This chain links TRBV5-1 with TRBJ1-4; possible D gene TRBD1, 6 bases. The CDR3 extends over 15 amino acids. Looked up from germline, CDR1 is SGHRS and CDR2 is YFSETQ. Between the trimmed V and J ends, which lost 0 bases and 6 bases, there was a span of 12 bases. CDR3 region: CASSLGGGADEKLFF. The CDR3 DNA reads TGCGCCAGCAGCTTGGGTGGGGGGGCTGATGAAAAACTGTTTTTT.

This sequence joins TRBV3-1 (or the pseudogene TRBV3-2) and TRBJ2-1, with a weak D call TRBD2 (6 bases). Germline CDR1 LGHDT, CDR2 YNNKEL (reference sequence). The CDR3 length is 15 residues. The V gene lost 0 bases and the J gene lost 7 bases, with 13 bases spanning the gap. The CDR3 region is CASSQEGLARNEQFF. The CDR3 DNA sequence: TGTGCCAGCAGCCAAGAGGGACTCGCCCGGAATGAGCAGTTCTTC.

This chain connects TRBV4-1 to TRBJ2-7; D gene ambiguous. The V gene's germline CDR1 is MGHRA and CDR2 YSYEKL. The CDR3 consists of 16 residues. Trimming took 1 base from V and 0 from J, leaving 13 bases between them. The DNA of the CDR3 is TGCGCCAGCAGCCAAGTCCCCCTAGGGCGCTCCTACGAGCAGTACTTC. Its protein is CASSQVPLGRSYEQYF.

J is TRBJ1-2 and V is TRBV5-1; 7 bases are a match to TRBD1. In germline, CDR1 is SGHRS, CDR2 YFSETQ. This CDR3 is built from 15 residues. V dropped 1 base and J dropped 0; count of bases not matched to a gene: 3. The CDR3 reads CASSLQGESNYGYTF. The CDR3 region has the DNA TGCGCCAGCAGCTTGCAGGGGGAATCTAACTATGGCTACACCTTC. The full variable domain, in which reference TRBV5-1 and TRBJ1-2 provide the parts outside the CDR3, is KAGVTQTPRYLIKTRGQQVTLSCSPISGHRSVSWYQQTPGQGLQFLFEYFSETQRNKGNFPGRFSGRQFSNSRSEMNVSTLELGDSALYLCASSLQGESNYGYTFGSGTRLTVV.

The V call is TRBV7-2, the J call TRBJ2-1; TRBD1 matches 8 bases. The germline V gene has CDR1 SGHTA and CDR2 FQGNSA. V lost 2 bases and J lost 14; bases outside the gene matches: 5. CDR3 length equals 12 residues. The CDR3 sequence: CASSLTRGHKFF. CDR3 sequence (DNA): TGTGCCAGCAGCTTAACCAGGGGGCATAAGTTCTTC.

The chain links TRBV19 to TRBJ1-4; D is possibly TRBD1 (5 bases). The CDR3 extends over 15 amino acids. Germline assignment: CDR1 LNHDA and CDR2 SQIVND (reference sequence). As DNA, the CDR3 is TGTGGCTCAACTAGAAATCGACAGCCTAATGAAAAACTGTTTTTT. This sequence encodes CGSTRNRQPNEKLFF. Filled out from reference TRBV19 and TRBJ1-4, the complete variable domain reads DGGITQSPKYLFRKEGQNVTLSCEQNLNHDAMYWYRQDPGQGLRLIYYSQIVNDFQKGDIAEGYSVSREKKESFPLTVTSAQKNPTAFYLCGSTRNRQPNEKLFFGSGTQLSVL.

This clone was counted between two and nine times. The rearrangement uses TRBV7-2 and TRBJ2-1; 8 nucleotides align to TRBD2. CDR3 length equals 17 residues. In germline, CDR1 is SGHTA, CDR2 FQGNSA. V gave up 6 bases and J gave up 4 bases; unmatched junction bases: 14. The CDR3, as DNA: TGTGCCAGCAGATCCCATCCAAGCGGGAGAGAATACAATGAGCAGTTCTTC. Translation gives CASRSHPSGREYNEQFF. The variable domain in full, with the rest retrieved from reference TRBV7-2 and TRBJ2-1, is GAGVSQSPSNKVTEKGKDVELRCDPISGHTALYWYRQSLGQGLEFLIYFQGNSAPDKSGLPSDRFSAERTGGSVSTLTIQRTQQEDSAVYLCASRSHPSGREYNEQFFGPGTRLTVL.

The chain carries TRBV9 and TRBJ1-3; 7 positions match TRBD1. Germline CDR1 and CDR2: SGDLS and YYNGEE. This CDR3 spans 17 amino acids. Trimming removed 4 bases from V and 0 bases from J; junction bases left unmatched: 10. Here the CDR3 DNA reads TGTGCCAGCAGCCCACGGACAGGACAGAGCTCTGGAAACACCATATATTTT. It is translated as CASSPRTGQSSGNTIYF. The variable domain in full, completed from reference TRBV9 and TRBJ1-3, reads DSGVTQTPKHLITATGQRVTLRCSPRSGDLSVYWYQQSLDQGLQFLIQYYNGEERAKGNILERFSAQQFPDLHSELNLSSLELGDSALYFCASSPRTGQSSGNTIYFGEGSWLTVV.

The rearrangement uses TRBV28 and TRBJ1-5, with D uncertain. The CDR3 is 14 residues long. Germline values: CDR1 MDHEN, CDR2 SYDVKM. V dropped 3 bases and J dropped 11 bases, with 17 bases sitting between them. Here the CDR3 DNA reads TGTGCCAGCAGTTTCCCCGACAATTTGCAAGCCCAGCATTTT. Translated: CASSFPDNLQAQHF.

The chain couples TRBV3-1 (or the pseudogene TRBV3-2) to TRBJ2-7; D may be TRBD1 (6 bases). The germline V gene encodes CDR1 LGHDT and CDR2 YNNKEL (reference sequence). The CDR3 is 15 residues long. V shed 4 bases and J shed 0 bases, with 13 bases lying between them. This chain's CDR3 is CASSLGHSSSYEQYF. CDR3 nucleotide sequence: TGTGCCAGCAGCCTGGGACATTCTAGCTCCTACGAGCAGTACTTC.

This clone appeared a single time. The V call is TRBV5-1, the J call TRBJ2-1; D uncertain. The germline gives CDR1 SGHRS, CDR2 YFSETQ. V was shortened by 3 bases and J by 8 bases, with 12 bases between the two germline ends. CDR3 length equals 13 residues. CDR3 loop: CASSSEPVDEQFF. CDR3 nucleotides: TGCGCCAGCAGCTCAGAACCCGTCGATGAGCAGTTCTTC. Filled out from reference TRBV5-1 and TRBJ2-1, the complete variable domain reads KAGVTQTPRYLIKTRGQQVTLSCSPISGHRSVSWYQQTPGQGLQFLFEYFSETQRNKGNFPGRFSGRQFSNSRSEMNVSTLELGDSALYLCASSSEPVDEQFFGPGTRLTVL.

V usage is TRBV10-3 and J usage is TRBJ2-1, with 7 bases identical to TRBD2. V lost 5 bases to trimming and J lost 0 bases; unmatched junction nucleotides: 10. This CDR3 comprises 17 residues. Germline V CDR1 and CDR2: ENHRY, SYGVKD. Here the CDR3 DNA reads TGTGCCATCAGTCGGAACCAACCGGGGGGCTCCTACAATGAGCAGTTCTTC. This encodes CAISRNQPGGSYNEQFF.

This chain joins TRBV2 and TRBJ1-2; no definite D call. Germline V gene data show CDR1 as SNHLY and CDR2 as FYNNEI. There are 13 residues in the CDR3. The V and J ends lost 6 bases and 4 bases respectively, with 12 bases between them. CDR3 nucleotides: TGTGCCAGCAGGGAAAGCCGGGGCTATGGCTACACCTTC. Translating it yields CASRESRGYGYTF.

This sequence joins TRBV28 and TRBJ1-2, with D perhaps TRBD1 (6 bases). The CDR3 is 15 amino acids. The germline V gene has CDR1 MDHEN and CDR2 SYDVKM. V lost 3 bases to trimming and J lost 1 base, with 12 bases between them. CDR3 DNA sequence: TGTGCCAGCAGTTTCTTGGACAGTCTTAACTATGGCTACACCTTC. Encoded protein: CASSFLDSLNYGYTF.

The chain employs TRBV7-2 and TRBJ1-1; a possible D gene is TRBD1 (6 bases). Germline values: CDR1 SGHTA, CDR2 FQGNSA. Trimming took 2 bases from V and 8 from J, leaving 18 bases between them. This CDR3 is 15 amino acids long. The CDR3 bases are TGTGCCAGCAGCTTATTAGGGGGAGTGGGGGGCGAAGCTTTCTTT. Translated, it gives CASSLLGGVGGEAFF.

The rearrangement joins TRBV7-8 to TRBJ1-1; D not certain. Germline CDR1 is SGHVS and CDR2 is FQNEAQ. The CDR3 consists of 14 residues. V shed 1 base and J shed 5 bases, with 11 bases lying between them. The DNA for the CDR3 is TGTGCCAGCAGCTTAGGAGACCGAGGGACTGAAGCTTTCTTT. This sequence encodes CASSLGDRGTEAFF.

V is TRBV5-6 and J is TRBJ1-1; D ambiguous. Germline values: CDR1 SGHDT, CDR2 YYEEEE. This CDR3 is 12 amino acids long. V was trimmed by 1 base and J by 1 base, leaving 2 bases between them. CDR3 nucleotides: TGTGCCAGCAGCTTGACGAACACTGAAGCTTTCTTT. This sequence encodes CASSLTNTEAFF.

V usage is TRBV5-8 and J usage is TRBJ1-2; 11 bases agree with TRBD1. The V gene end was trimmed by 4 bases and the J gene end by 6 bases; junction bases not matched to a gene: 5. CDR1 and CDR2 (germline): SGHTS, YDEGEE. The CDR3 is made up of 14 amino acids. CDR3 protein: CASSVGQGAHGYTF. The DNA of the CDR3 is TGTGCCAGCAGCGTAGGACAGGGGGCCCATGGCTACACCTTC.

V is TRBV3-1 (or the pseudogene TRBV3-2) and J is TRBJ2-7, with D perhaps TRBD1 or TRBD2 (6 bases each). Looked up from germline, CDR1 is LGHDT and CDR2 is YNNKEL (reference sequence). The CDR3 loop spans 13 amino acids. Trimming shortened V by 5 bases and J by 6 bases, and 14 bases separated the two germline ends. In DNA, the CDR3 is TGTGCCAGCAGCTCCGAGTGGGGGGCCGAGCAGTACTTC. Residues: CASSSEWGAEQYF.

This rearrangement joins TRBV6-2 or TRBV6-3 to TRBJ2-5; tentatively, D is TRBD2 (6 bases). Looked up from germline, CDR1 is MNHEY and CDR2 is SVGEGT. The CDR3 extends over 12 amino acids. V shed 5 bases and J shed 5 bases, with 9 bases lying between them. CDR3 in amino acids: CASSLAMETQYF. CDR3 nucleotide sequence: TGTGCCAGCAGTCTAGCGATGGAGACCCAGTACTTC.

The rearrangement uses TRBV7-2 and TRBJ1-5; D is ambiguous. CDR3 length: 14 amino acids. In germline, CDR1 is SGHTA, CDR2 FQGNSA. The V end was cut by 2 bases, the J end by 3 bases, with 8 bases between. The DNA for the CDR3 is TGTGCCAGCAGCTTACAGGTTCACAATCAGCCCCAGCATTTT. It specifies CASSLQVHNQPQHF.